This T cell receptor beta chain was recorded in a study of CD8 T cells in Susac syndrome (dated by TCRdb to between 2018 and 2020). Background for the entire study: Whether CD8+ T cell activation and differentiation in Susac syndrome was antigen driven was tested using repertoire sequencing. The clonality of the CD8+ T cell repertoire was compared across approximately 11 healthy donors, about 14 Susac syndrome patients and about 15 multiple sclerosis patients. Summary of the overall study and its limitations: The study acknowledged that relatively few individuals were included in the TCR sequencing and HLA analysis.

Regarding this clonotype: Its antigen has not been determined. Base qualities are not at hand, and no much larger clone is one base apart.

High-throughput TCR beta sequencing profiled peripheral blood CD8+ and CD4+ T cells from healthy donors, Susac syndrome patients and multiple sclerosis patients. Healthy donors were age- and sex-matched controls. Bulk CD8+ and CD4+ T cells were purified by magnetic negative isolation, while CD8+ TEMRA cells were enriched using FACS. Blood was drawn into EDTA tubes, processed within 24 hours, and PBMCs were isolated by density gradient centrifugation. PBMCs intended for TCR sequencing were frozen in liquid nitrogen and were later thawed in a 37 degrees C water bath. Purity of sorted or isolated CD4+, CD8+ and CD8+ TEMRA cells was at least 90%. RNA was extracted with the RNeasy kit and roughly 0.5 to 1 ug was reverse transcribed using random hexamers. TCR beta CDR3 regions were amplified with the immunoSEQ multiplex PCR assay covering 54 Vbeta and 13 Jbeta segments. PCR amplification bias was corrected using a synthetic template baseline for primer optimization and computational correction. On the study's bioinformatics: Reads were annotated to V, D and J genes per IMGT and analyzed with immunoSEQ Analyzer, keeping only productive sequences. To calculate clonality, Shannon entropy was normalized by log2 of the number of productive unique sequences and then subtracted from one. For each patient and control, public and private clones were evaluated among the 100 most prevalent clones. Susac-specific clones were defined as absent from healthy and MS cohorts, 850 to 1,300 published viral clones and other ImmuneACCESS disease sequences. TCRdb took the public reads, trimmed them with fastp at Q25, ran MiXCR for clone calling and kept in-frame beta chains. Each entry merges the rows of one CDR3 protein and shows their most common DNA and genes. TCRdb, not the authors, supplied the V and J calls. For this sample there are under 150,000 distinct CDR3 sequences; approximately 95% appear just once. Over 0.25% of the sample comes from the top ten.

The germline V gene (reference sequence) yields MNHEY for CDR1 and SMNVEV for CDR2. There are 13 amino acids in the CDR3, from cysteine to phenylalanine inclusive. Only the CDR3 region is kept as DNA, spanning 39 bases read in frame from base 1. Trimming costs V 6 bases and J 0 bases, and their ends lie 7 bases apart. In this chain, TRBV27 is recombined with TRBJ2-3, with no confidently assigned D gene. The source of this sequence is a human donor in good health. Sample: CD8+ T cells from PBMCs. The CDR3 region has the sequence CASSGSSTDTQYF. At the DNA level, the sequence is TGTGCCAGCAGCGGGTCTAGCACAGATACGCAGTATTTT.